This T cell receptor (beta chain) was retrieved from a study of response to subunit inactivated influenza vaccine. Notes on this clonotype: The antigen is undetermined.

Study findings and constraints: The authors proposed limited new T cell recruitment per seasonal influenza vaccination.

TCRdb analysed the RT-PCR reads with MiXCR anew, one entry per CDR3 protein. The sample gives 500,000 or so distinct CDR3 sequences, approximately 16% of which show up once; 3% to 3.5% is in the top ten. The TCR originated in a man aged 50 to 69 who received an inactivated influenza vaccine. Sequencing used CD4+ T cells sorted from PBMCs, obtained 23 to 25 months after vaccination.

This CDR3 is CAISAGHPNTGELFF. Here the CDR3 DNA reads TGTGCCATCAGTGCTGGTCACCCGAACACCGGGGAGCTGTTTTTT. The V call is TRBV10-3, the J call TRBJ2-2; D is ambiguous. Trimming pared 4 bases from V and 0 bases from J, leaving 9 bases between. The CDR3 is 15 amino acids. Germline V gives CDR1 ENHRY, CDR2 SYGVKD.